Each of the 27 T cell receptor beta chains below was sequenced from the same sample in a study of blood T cell repertoires in COVID-19. Here immunoSEQ multiplex PCR was the method, and the copy in TCRdb shows in-frame clones only, minus some. The table has a few hundred thousand clones, around nine tenths seen once; the top ten hold about an eighth. The specimen was peripheral blood. All receptors derive from an older woman with acute or convalescent COVID-19.

The chain employs TRBV11-1 and TRBJ2-4; D unresolved. CDR1 is SGHAT, CDR2 FQDESV, per germline (reference sequence). V was clipped by 5 bases and J by 0 bases, with 5 bases between them. The CDR3 is 13 amino acids. The CDR3 protein is CASSPLAKNIQYF. The CDR3 DNA is TGTGCCAGCAGCCCTCTAGCCAAAAACATTCAGTACTTC.

This clone occurred a few times. This specimen includes other DNA sequences encoding the same CDR3. This chain joins TRBV7-9 and TRBJ2-7; the D gene is possibly TRBD1 (8 bases). The germline V and J ends were trimmed by 5 bases and 1 base, with 12 bases remaining between them. This CDR3 is built from 14 residues. Looked up from germline, CDR1 is SEHNR and CDR2 is FQNEAQ (reference sequence). The CDR3 DNA is TGTGCCAGCAGCCTACAGGGGGGGTCCTACGAGCAGTACTTC. This translates into CASSLQGGSYEQYF.

The chain carries TRBV28 and TRBJ2-6; possible D gene TRBD1, 5 bases. The CDR3 contains 12 residues. Trimming took off 3 bases at V and 12 bases at J, with 9 bases between the two ends. Germline V gene lookup returns CDR1 MDHEN and CDR2 SYDVKM. The DNA of the CDR3 is TGTGCCAGCAGTTTTGCGACAGCCGTCCTGACTTTC. Encoded protein: CASSFATAVLTF.

This chain uses TRBV27 with TRBJ1-6; 7 nucleotides agree with TRBD1. This CDR3 region has 20 residues. Germline lookup yields CDR1 MNHEY and CDR2 SMNVEV (reference sequence). V was pared by 5 bases and J by 9 bases, with 25 bases of the junction left unmatched. In DNA, the CDR3 is TGTGCCAGCAGTCTCCTTTTACGAAGGGGAACAGGGGAAAGGGGTTCACCCCTCCACTTT. Protein sequence: CASSLLLRRGTGERGSPLHF.

This clone has just one count. This sequence joins TRBV23-1 and TRBJ2-7; tentatively, D is TRBD1 (5 bases). TRBV23-1 is known as an ORF, though its function is uncertain. V lost 2 bases and J 2 bases, leaving 16 bases between the germline ends. CDR3 length: 16 amino acids. The CDR3 loop reads CASSQRRQTHTYEQYF. In DNA, the CDR3 is TGCGCCAGCAGTCAACGTCGACAGACCCACACCTACGAGCAGTACTTC.

The V and J genes are TRBV18 and TRBJ1-1, with 8 bases that match TRBD1. Germline CDR1 and CDR2: KGHSH and LQKENI. This CDR3 region has 15 residues. The V gene end was trimmed by 3 bases and the J gene end by 4 bases; junction bases not matched to a gene: 7. CDR3 amino acids: CASSPSQGASTEAFF. The CDR3 coding sequence is TGTGCCAGCTCACCCTCGCAGGGGGCGAGCACTGAAGCTTTCTTT.

DNA for the CDR3: TGTGCCAGCAGCCTGACAGTGAACACTGAAGCTTTCTTT. This sequence encodes CASSLTVNTEAFF. V gene TRBV5-4 combines with J gene TRBJ1-1; D might be TRBD1 (5 bases). With 4 bases removed from V and 0 bases from J, the gap between germline ends came to 7 bases. Germline CDR1 and CDR2: SGHNT and YYREEE (reference sequence). The CDR3 has 13 amino acids.

The chain links TRBV30 to TRBJ1-4; 10 positions match TRBD1. CDR1 GTSNPN and CDR2 SVGIG come from the germline V gene (reference sequence). The V segment lost 2 bases and the J segment 7 bases; nucleotides outside the gene matches: 10. This CDR3 spans 16 amino acids. The chain's CDR3 is CAWSSPPGQGSEKLFF. In nucleotides, the CDR3 is TGTGCCTGGAGTTCCCCACCGGGACAGGGGTCTGAAAAACTGTTTTTT.

The chain uses TRBV10-3 and TRBJ1-3; unclear D gene. The CDR3 has 15 residues. Trimming pared 2 bases from V and 3 bases from J, leaving 11 bases between. Germline CDR1 ENHRY, CDR2 SYGVKD. The chain's CDR3 is CAISESSGIGNTIYF. The CDR3 region has the DNA TGTGCCATCAGTGAGAGTTCGGGGATTGGAAACACCATATATTTT.

CDR3 amino acids: CATSGDRGIEQFF. The CDR3 DNA sequence: TGTGCCACCAGTGGCGACAGGGGAATCGAGCAGTTCTTC. V gene TRBV24-1 combines with J gene TRBJ2-1, with 8 positions matching TRBD1. Germline loops: CDR1 KGHDR, CDR2 SFDVKD. With 5 bases clipped from V and 10 bases from J, the junction kept 6 bases outside the gene matches. The CDR3 covers 13 residues.

The V call is TRBV7-2, the J call TRBJ1-6; a weak D match, TRBD1 (6 bases). There are 14 residues in the CDR3. From germline, CDR1 is SGHTA and CDR2 FQGNSA. Trimming left V 0 bases short and J 11 bases short, with 11 bases between. The CDR3 bases are TGTGCCAGCAGCTTAGCGCAGGGGAGGGCACCCCTCCACTTT. Translation: CASSLAQGRAPLHF.

This chain uses TRBV12-3 or TRBV12-4 with TRBJ1-1; D is possibly TRBD1 (5 bases). The CDR3 extends over 12 amino acids. Trimming took off 6 bases at V and 7 bases at J, with 12 bases between the two ends. In DNA, the CDR3 is TGTGCCAGCAGCCCCAGGGATTTTGAAGCTTTCTTT. Translated: CASSPRDFEAFF.

This clone was counted between two and nine times. The chain joins TRBV7-8 to TRBJ2-5; tentative D call: TRBD1 (6 bases). CDR1 is SGHVS, CDR2 FQNEAQ, per germline. The CDR3 spans 17 residues. V was clipped by 5 bases and J by 2 bases, with 21 bases between them. The CDR3 DNA is TGTGCCAGCAGCGCCCCAGGCATTTACAGGGCACAAGAGACCCAGTACTTC. Protein product: CASSAPGIYRAQETQYF.

V and J are TRBV7-9 and TRBJ2-1; TRBD2 agrees at 8 bases. Unmatched junction bases numbered 8, after V lost 4 bases and J lost 3 bases. Germline CDR1 reads SEHNR; CDR2 reads FQNEAQ (reference sequence). There are 16 residues in the CDR3. The CDR3: CASSSLAGMIYNEQFF. The DNA of the CDR3 is TGTGCCAGCAGCTCCTTAGCGGGGATGATCTACAATGAGCAGTTCTTC.

V gene TRBV5-8 combines with J gene TRBJ1-4; D is unresolved. Germline lookup yields CDR1 SGHTS and CDR2 YDEGEE. There are 15 residues in the CDR3. V gave up 1 base and J gave up 8 bases, with 15 bases separating them. The CDR3 spells CASSLSGAGGEKLFF. The CDR3 nucleotides are TGTGCCAGCAGCTTGTCCGGAGCCGGTGGCGAAAAACTGTTTTTT.

The chain is built from TRBV27 and TRBJ1-6, with 10 bases matching TRBD1. CDR1 and CDR2 (germline): MNHEY, SMNVEV (reference sequence). The CDR3 contains 14 residues. The trim removed 6 bases at V and 7 bases at J, leaving 3 bases unmatched. CDR3 DNA: TGTGCCAGCAGGGGGACAGGGGTGAATTCACCCCTCCACTTT. Its translation is CASRGTGVNSPLHF.

This clone was counted only a few times. The V gene is TRBV6-5, the J gene TRBJ2-1, with TRBD2 identical over 8 bases. There are 13 residues in the CDR3. The J segment lost 8 bases and the V segment lost 6 bases, leaving 6 bases of the junction unmatched. Germline values: CDR1 MNHEY, CDR2 SVGAGI. CDR3 sequence (DNA): TGTGCCAGCAGGGTAGGGACTAGTTATGAGCAGTTCTTC. Residues: CASRVGTSYEQFF.

The rearrangement joins TRBV12-3 or TRBV12-4 to TRBJ1-2; the D gene is possibly TRBD1 (6 bases). Trimming shortened V by 7 bases and J by 5 bases, and 14 bases separated the two germline ends. The CDR3 totals 13 residues. The CDR3 loop reads CASTVGASYGYTF. The CDR3 coding sequence is TGTGCCAGCACCGTGGGGGCGTCGTATGGCTACACCTTC.

The chain recombines TRBV7-9 with TRBJ1-5; no definite D call. The V end was cut by 5 bases, the J end by 0 bases, with 8 bases between. Germline values: CDR1 SEHNR, CDR2 FQNEAQ (reference sequence). The CDR3 is made up of 14 amino acids. The CDR3: CASSNTGSNQPQHF. Written as DNA, the CDR3 is TGTGCCAGCAGCAACACGGGTAGCAATCAGCCCCAGCATTTT. The complete variable domain, with remaining parts taken from reference TRBV7-9 and TRBJ1-5, reads DTGVSQNPRHKITKRGQNVTFRCDPISEHNRLYWYRQTLGQGPEFLTYFQNEAQLEKSRLLSDRFSAERPKGSFSTLEIQRTEQGDSAMYLCASSNTGSNQPQHFGDGTRLSIL.

Notes on this clone: This sample includes further DNA sequences coding for the same CDR3. V usage is TRBV19 and J usage is TRBJ1-1; D is uncertain. Trimming took 3 bases from V and 1 from J, leaving 9 bases between them. CDR1 is LNHDA, CDR2 SQIVND, per germline (reference sequence). The length of the CDR3 is 14 residues. The CDR3 is CASSMRETNTEAFF. The CDR3 nucleotides read TGTGCCAGTAGTATGCGGGAGACGAACACTGAAGCTTTCTTT.

The chain combines TRBV6-5 with TRBJ1-1; the D is unclear. In germline, CDR1 is MNHEY, CDR2 SVGAGI. There are 10 residues in the CDR3. Trimming took off 8 bases at V and 6 bases at J, with 7 bases between the two ends. DNA for the CDR3: TGTGCCAGCTTGAGCTCTGAAGCTTTCTTT. Translation: CASLSSEAFF.

This clone was detected a few times. This CDR3 reads CASSLGTGGAVGYTF. The CDR3 region has the DNA TGTGCCAGCAGCTTAGGAACAGGGGGCGCGGTTGGCTACACCTTC. This sequence joins TRBV7-8 and TRBJ1-2; 9 nucleotides align to TRBD1. The V gene's germline CDR1 is SGHVS and CDR2 FQNEAQ. After removal of 1 base from V and 7 bases from J, the junction contained 7 bases not matched to a gene. CDR3 length: 15 amino acids.

The rearrangement joins TRBV7-2 to TRBJ2-4; TRBD2 agrees at 7 bases. CDR1 and CDR2 (germline): SGHTA, FQGNSA. With V trimmed by 6 bases and J by 1 base, 9 bases remained unmatched. The CDR3 totals 16 residues. This CDR3 is CASSHPGGTAKNIQYF. The CDR3 DNA reads TGTGCCAGCAGTCACCCGGGGGGAACGGCCAAAAACATTCAGTACTTC.

V is TRBV4-1 and J is TRBJ2-7, with D maybe TRBD2 (6 bases). V was cut by 1 base and J by 0 bases, with 7 bases left in between. Germline assignment: CDR1 MGHRA and CDR2 YSYEKL. The CDR3 loop spans 14 amino acids. For the CDR3, the DNA is TGCGCCAGCAGCCAAGGGCGGGACTCCTACGAGCAGTACTTC. It translates to CASSQGRDSYEQYF.

V and J are TRBV6-2 or TRBV6-3 and TRBJ1-3; D possibly corresponds to TRBD1 (5 bases). CDR3 length: 16 residues. Trimming pared 0 bases from V and 2 bases from J, leaving 11 bases between. Germline V gene lookup returns CDR1 MNHEY and CDR2 SVGEGT. In nucleotides, the CDR3 is TGTGCCAGCAGTTACTCGGCCAGGGCTACTGGAAACACCATATATTTT. It codes for CASSYSARATGNTIYF.

This clone appeared many times. The CDR3 reads CASSLLGRGGSADTQYF. In nucleotides, the CDR3 is TGTGCCAGCAGTTTATTAGGGCGGGGGGGTTCGGCAGATACGCAGTATTTT. J is TRBJ2-3 and V is TRBV27; 9 bases line up with TRBD2. Germline CDR1 is MNHEY and CDR2 is SMNVEV (reference sequence). J gave up 4 bases and V 1 base, and 9 bases lay outside the gene matches. The CDR3 consists of 17 residues.

The chain carries TRBV6-6 and TRBJ1-5, with TRBD1 as a possible D gene (6 bases). V gave up 4 bases and J gave up 7 bases, with 14 bases separating them. This CDR3 is built from 14 residues. Germline-derived CDR1 and CDR2 are MNHNY and SVGAGI (reference sequence). The CDR3 DNA sequence: TGTGCCAGCAGTTTGGGGGGGGCAGGACAGCCCCAGCATTTT. Translated: CASSLGGAGQPQHF.